The rows below give T cell receptor beta chains drawn from one sample of a study of shared clonotypes between healthy human individuals. Using immunoSEQ multiplex PCR, the repertoire was profiled, and TCRdb retains in-frame clones only, with some absent. The sample holds over a million clones, 95% to 97% seen once. Material: naive CD4+ T cells sorted from blood. These receptors were taken from a man aged 25 to 40 in good health. Each CDR3 is given without its conserved first and last residue. The size entry is marked missing in some rows and otherwise reads once, few, many or a size class.

j_gene: TRBJ1-2
v_gene: TRBV7-2
len: 10
abundance: .
CDR3aa: ASSPEPYGYT

j_gene: TRBJ1-5
v_gene: TRBV27
len: 11
abundance: few
CDR3aa: ASQDSPNQPQH

j_gene: TRBJ1-1
v_gene: TRBV6-5
len: 12
abundance: .
CDR3aa: ASSYSTIGTEAF

j_gene: TRBJ1-1
v_gene: TRBV7-3
len: 11
abundance: .
CDR3aa: ASSVSPRAEAF

j_gene: TRBJ1-4
v_gene: TRBV9
len: 11
abundance: .
CDR3aa: ASSVSLSEKLF

j_gene: TRBJ1-4
v_gene: TRBV6-1
len: 12
abundance: .
CDR3aa: ASRRDRVGEKLF

j_gene: TRBJ2-1
v_gene: TRBV5-1
len: 13
abundance: .
CDR3aa: ASSLDPSSYNEQF

j_gene: TRBJ2-7
v_gene: TRBV4-1
len: 15
abundance: .
CDR3aa: ASSHAPLPGRSHEQY

j_gene: TRBJ1-2
v_gene: TRBV11-2
len: 13
abundance: .
CDR3aa: ASSSLDRVSHGYT

j_gene: TRBJ1-2
v_gene: TRBV28
len: 11
abundance: .
CDR3aa: ASSSGTRYGYT

j_gene: TRBJ2-7
v_gene: TRBV9
len: 13
abundance: .
CDR3aa: ASSVEPGGSYEQY

j_gene: TRBJ2-7
v_gene: TRBV2
len: 11
abundance: .
CDR3aa: ASRIGGAYEQY

j_gene: TRBJ2-2
v_gene: TRBV27
len: 11
abundance: .
CDR3aa: ASSLWDAGELF

j_gene: TRBJ2-7
v_gene: TRBV25-1
len: 11
abundance: .
CDR3aa: ATRRDSISGQY

j_gene: TRBJ1-4
v_gene: TRBV19
len: 11
abundance: .
CDR3aa: ASSTTGREKLF

j_gene: TRBJ1-3
v_gene: TRBV29-1
len: 13
abundance: .
CDR3aa: SGMRVGTSRNTIY